This T cell receptor (beta chain) came from a study of shared clonotypes between healthy human individuals. Naive CD8 populations comprised CD45RO-negative cells positively selected for CCR7, excluding terminally differentiated effector memory CD45RA+ cells. Using immunoSEQ multiplex PCR, the repertoire was profiled, and TCRdb retains in-frame clones only, with some absent. The data show roughly 1,800,000 clones, less than 95% seen once. In germline, CDR1 is MGHRA, CDR2 YSYEKL. CDR3 length: 18 amino acids. V dropped 0 bases and J dropped 5; count of bases not matched to a gene: 7. Notes on the study in general: Around 5.4% of naive CD4 clonotypes were common to a handful of donors.

On this clone itself: Its cognate antigen is unknown.

The sample consisted of naive CD8+ T cells sorted from blood. This TCR derives from a man aged 18-30 years in good health. J is TRBJ2-7 and V is TRBV4-1; 16 nucleotides match TRBD2. For the CDR3, the DNA is TGCGCCAGCAGCCAAGATGAGGGACTAGCGGGGGGGGTCCACGAGCAGTACTTC. Amino acid sequence: CASSQDEGLAGGVHEQYF.